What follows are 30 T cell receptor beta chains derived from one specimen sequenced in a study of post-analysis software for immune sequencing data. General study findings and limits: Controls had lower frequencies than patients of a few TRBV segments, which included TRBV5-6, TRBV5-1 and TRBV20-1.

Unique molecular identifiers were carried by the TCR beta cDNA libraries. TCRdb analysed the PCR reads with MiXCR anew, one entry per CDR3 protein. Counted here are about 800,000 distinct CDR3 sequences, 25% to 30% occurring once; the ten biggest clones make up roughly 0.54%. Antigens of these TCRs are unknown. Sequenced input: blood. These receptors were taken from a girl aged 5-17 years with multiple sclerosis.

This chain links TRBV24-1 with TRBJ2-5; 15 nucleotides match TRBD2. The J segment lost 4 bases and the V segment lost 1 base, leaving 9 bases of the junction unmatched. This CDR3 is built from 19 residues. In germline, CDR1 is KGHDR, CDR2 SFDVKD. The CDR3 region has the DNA TGTGCCACCAGTGATTTTGGATCCGGACTAGCGGGGGGGGCAGAGACCCAGTACTTC. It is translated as CATSDFGSGLAGGAETQYF.

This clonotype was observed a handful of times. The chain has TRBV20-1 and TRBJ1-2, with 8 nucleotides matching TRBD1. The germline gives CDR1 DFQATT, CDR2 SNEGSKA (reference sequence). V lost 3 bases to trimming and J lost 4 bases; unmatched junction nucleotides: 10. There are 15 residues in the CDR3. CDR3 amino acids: CSARNTTGAGYGYTF. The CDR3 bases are TGCAGTGCTAGGAATACGACAGGGGCAGGCTATGGCTACACCTTC.

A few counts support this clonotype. The CDR3 loop is CSARDGRGLSYEQYF. CDR3 DNA sequence: TGCAGTGCTAGAGATGGACGGGGGCTCTCCTACGAGCAGTACTTC. The V gene is TRBV20-1, the J gene TRBJ2-7; D assignment may be TRBD1 or TRBD2 (6 bases each). Germline V lookup: CDR1 DFQATT, CDR2 SNEGSKA (reference sequence). Trimming took 0 bases from V and 0 from J, leaving 12 bases between them. CDR3 length: 15 amino acids.

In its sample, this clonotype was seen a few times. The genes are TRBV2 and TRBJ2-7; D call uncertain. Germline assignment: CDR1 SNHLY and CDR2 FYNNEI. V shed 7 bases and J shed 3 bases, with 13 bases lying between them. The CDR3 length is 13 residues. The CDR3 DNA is TGTGCCAGCATTTGGGTCGGTGACTACGAGCAGTACTTC. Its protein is CASIWVGDYEQYF.

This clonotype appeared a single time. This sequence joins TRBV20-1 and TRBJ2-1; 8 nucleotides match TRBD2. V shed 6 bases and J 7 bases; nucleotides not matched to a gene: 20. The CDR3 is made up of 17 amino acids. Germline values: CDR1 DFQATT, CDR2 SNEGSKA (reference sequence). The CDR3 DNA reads TGCAGTGCGACGGCCTATTACGGGAGGGCCGCTTCGAATGAGCAGTTCTTC. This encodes CSATAYYGRAASNEQFF.

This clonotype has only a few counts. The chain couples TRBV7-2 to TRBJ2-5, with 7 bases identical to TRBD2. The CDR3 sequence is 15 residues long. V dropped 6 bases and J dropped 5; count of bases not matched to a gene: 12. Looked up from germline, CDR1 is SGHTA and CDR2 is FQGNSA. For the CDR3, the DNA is TGTGCCAGCAGACGGGCGGCGCGGGAGATGGAGACCCAGTACTTC. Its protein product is CASRRAAREMETQYF.

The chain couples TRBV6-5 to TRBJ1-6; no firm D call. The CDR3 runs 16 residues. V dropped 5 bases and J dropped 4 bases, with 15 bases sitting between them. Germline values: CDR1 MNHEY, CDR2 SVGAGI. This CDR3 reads CASSPRGVRYNSPLHF. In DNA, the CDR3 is TGTGCCAGCAGTCCCCGGGGAGTCCGTTATAATTCACCCCTCCACTTT.

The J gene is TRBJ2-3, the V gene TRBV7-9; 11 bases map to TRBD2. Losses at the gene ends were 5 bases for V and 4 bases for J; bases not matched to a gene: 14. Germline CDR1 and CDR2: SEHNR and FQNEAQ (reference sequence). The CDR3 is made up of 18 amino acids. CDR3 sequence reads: CASSPVAGGPLKADTQYF. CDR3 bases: TGTGCCAGCAGCCCTGTAGCGGGGGGGCCGCTTAAGGCAGATACGCAGTATTTT.

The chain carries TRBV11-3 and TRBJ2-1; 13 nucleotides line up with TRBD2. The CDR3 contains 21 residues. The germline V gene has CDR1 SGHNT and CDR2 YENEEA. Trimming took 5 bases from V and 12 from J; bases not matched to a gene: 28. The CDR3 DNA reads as TGTGCCAGCAGCACCCACGGGACTAGCGGGAACGTGGGCCACGATGTAAGGGGGCAGTTCTTC. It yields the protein CASSTHGTSGNVGHDVRGQFF.

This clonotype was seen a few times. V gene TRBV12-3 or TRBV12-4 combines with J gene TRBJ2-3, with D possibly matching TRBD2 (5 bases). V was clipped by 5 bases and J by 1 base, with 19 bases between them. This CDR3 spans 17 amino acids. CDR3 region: CASSPTGLIRGTDTQYF. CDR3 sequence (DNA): TGTGCCAGCAGTCCCACCGGACTCATTCGGGGCACAGATACGCAGTATTTT.

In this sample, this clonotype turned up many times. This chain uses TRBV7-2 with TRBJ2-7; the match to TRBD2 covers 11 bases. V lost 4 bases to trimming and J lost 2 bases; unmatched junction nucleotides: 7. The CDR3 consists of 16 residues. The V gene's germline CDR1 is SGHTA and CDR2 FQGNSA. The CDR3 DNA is TGTGCCAGCAGCTCACCCGTGGGACTAGCGGCCTACGAGCAGTACTTC. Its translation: CASSSPVGLAAYEQYF.

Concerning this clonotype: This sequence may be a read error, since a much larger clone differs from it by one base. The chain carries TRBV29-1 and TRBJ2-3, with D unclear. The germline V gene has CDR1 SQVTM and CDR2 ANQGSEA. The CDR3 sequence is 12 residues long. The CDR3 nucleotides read TGCAGCGGTGAAATGGGCGTAGATACGCAGTATTTT. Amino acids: CSGEMGVDTQYF.

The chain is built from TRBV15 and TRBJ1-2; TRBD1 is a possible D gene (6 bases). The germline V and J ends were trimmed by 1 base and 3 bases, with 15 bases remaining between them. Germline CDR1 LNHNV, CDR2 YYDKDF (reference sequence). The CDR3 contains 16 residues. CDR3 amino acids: CATSRGNSQGYYGYTF. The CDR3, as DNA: TGTGCCACCAGCAGAGGAAACTCACAGGGTTACTATGGCTACACCTTC.

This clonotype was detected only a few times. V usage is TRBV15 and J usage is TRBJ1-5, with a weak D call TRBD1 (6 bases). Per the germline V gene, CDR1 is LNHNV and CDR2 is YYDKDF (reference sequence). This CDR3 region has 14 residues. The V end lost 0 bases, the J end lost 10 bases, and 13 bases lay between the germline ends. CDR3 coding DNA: TGTGCCACCAGCAGAGAGTCTAACAGGGACCCCCAGCATTTT. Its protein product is CATSRESNRDPQHF.

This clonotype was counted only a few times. The chain's CDR3 is CASSQDRTNYGYTF. The CDR3 DNA follows: TGCGCCAGCAGCCAGGACAGAACTAACTATGGCTACACCTTC. This chain uses TRBV4-3 with TRBJ1-2; possible D gene TRBD1, 6 bases. The CDR3 extends over 14 amino acids. From germline, CDR1 is LGHNA and CDR2 YSLEER. V gave up 3 bases and J gave up 0 bases, with 8 bases separating them.

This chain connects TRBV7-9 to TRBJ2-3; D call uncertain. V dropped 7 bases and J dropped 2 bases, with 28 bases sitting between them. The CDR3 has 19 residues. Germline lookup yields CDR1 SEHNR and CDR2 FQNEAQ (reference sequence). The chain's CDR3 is CASITGPEISLSYTDTQYF. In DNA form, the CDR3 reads TGTGCCAGCATTACGGGCCCAGAGATTTCCTTGTCCTACACAGATACGCAGTATTTT.

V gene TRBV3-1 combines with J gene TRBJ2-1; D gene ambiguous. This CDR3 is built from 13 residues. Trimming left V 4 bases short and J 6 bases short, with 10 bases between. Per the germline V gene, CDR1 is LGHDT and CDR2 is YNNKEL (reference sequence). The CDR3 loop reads CASSLRATNEQFF. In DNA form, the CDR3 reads TGTGCCAGCAGCCTCCGGGCCACCAATGAGCAGTTCTTC.

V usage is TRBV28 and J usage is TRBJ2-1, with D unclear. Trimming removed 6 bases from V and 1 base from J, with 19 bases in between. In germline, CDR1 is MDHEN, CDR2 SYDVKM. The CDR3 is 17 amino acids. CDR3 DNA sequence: TGTGCCAGCAGCACAGCGCAGACACCATCATCCTACAATGAGCAGTTCTTC. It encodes CASSTAQTPSSYNEQFF.

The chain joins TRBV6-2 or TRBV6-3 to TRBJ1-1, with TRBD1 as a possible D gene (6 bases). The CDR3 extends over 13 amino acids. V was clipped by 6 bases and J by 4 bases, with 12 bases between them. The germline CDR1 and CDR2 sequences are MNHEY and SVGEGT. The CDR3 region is CASSIGGVTEAFF. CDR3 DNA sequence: TGTGCCAGCAGCATAGGGGGGGTCACTGAAGCTTTCTTT.

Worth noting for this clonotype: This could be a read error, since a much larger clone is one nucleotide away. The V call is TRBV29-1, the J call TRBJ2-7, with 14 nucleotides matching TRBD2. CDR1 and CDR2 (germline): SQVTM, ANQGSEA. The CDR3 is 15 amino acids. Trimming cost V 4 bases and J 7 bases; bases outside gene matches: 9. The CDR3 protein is CSVGRGLAGVTEQYF. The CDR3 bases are TGCAGCGTTGGCCGGGGACTAGCGGGAGTCACTGAGCAGTACTTC.

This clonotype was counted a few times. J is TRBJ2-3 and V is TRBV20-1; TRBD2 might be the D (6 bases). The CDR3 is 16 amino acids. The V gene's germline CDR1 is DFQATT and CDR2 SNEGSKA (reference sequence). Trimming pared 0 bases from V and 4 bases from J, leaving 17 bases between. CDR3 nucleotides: TGCAGTGCTAGAGAGGGTAGCGGTATGGTGGCAGATACGCAGTATTTT. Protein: CSAREGSGMVADTQYF.

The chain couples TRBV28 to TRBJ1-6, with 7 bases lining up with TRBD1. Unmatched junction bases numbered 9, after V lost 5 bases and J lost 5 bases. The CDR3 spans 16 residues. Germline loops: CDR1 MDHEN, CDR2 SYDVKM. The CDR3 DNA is TGTGCCAGCAGTGAGGGGACAGACACAAATAATTCACCCCTCCACTTT. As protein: CASSEGTDTNNSPLHF.

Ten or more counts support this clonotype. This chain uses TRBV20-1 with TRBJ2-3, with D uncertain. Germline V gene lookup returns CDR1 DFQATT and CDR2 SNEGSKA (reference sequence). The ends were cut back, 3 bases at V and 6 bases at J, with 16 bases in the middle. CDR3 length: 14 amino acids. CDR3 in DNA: TGCAGTGCTAGCCACAGAATTGCGTCCGATACGCAGTATTTT. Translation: CSASHRIASDTQYF.

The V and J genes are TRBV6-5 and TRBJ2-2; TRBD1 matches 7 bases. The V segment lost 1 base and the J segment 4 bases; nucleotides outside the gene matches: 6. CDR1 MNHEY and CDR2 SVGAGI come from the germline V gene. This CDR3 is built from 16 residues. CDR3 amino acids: CASSYLPGQSTGELFF. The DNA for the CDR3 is TGTGCCAGCAGTTACTTGCCGGGACAGAGCACCGGGGAGCTGTTTTTT.

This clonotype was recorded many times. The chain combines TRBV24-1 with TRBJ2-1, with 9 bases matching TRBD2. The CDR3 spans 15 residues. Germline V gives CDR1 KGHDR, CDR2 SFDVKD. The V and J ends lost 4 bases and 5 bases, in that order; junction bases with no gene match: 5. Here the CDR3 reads CATSDTSGHDNEQFF. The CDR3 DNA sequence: TGTGCCACCAGTGACACTAGCGGGCACGACAATGAGCAGTTCTTC.

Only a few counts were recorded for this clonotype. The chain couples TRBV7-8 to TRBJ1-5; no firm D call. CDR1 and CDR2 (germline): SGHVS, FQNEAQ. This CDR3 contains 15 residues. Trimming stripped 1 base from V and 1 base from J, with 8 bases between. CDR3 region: CASSLVGLSNQPQHF. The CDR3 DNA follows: TGTGCCAGCAGCTTAGTGGGATTGAGCAATCAGCCCCAGCATTTT.

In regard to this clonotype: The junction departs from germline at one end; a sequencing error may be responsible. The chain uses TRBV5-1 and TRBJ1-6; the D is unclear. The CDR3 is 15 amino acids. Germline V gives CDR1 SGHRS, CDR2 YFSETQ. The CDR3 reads CAGSFEGSYNSPLHF. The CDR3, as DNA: TGCGCCGGCAGCTTCGAGGGCTCCTATAATTCACCCCTCCACTTT.

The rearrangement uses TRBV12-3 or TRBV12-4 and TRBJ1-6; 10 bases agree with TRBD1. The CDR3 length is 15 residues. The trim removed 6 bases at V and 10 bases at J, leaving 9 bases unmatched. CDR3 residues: CASRASGTGVSPLHF. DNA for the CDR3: TGTGCCAGCAGGGCATCCGGGACAGGGGTCTCACCCCTCCACTTT.

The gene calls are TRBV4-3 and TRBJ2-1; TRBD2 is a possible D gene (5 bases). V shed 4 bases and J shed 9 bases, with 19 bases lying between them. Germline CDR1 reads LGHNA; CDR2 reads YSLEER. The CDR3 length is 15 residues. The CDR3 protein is CASSRDYYPAGEQFF. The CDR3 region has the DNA TGCGCCAGCAGCCGAGACTATTACCCCGCGGGTGAGCAGTTCTTC.

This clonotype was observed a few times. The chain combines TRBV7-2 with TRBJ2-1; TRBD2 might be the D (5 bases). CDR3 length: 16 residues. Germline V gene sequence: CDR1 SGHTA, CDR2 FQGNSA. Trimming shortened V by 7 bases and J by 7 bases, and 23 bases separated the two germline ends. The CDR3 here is CASTPWGLAPGNEQFF. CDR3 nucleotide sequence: TGTGCCAGCACCCCCTGGGGTCTAGCTCCGGGTAATGAGCAGTTCTTC.